This T cell receptor beta chain originates from a study of blood T cell repertoires in COVID-19. The CDR3 runs to 13 residues. With 5 bases removed from V and 0 bases from J, the gap between germline ends came to 8 bases. Germline V lookup: CDR1 SQVTM, CDR2 ANQGSEA. In the study's own analysis: Cell counts per sample came from amplifying reference gene primers. Data came from immunoSEQ multiplex PCR; TCRdb stores just in-frame clones and leaves some out. The DNA was the basis for D and trimming; V, J and clone size are from that table. The table records fewer than 250,000 clones, 80% to 90% of them present only once.

The chain recombines TRBV29-1 with TRBJ1-3; D remains ambiguous. The TCR sequence derives from a woman aged 80 or over with acute or convalescent COVID-19. The source material was peripheral blood. The DNA of the CDR3 is TGCAGCGTTAGAGAGGTCTCTGGAAACACCATATATTTT. As protein: CSVREVSGNTIYF.